This T cell receptor beta chain was captured by sequencing in a study of cytomegalovirus exposure and HLA in healthy donors. Germline V gene data show CDR1 as MDHEN and CDR2 as SYDVKM. The CDR3 is made up of 15 amino acids. V lost 4 bases, J lost 3 bases, and 12 bases lay in between. As concerns this clone: Its antigen remains unidentified.

Researchers ran the PCR with 60 Vbeta and 13 Jbeta primers. Clones were read by immunoSEQ multiplex PCR, and TCRdb kept only the in-frame ones, dropping some. The profile covers approximately 140,000 clones, with 79% appearing a single time and under 4% taken by the ten largest. Regarding the study as a whole: In terms of immune exposure information, only CMV serostatus was available. Several of the most significant clusters were apparently associated with common viral pathogens in a later analysis. A later analysis showed TCR association rates differing by HLA locus, peaking at DRB1 and lowest at HLA-C.

The source of this sequence is a human donor in good health. Source material: PBMCs. The chain recombines TRBV28 with TRBJ2-2; D not certain. The CDR3 DNA follows: TGTGCCAGCAGTTCCTTCCCCGTCTACACCGGGGAGCTGTTTTTT. This gives the protein CASSSFPVYTGELFF.